There are a few counts of the clone carrying this T cell receptor beta chain. The data derive from a study of blood T cell repertoires in COVID-19. Overall study: From T cells, B-cell-depleted T cells, or PBMCs came the material, which was cDNA or gDNA.

The CDR3 runs to 12 residues. The germline gives CDR1 SGHDN, CDR2 FVKESK. Trimming removed 3 bases at V and 7 bases at J, with 7 bases between. In the source study's methods: Estimated nucleated cell counts came from reference gene primer amplification. Profiling relied on immunoSEQ multiplex PCR, and the TCRdb table lists in-frame clones only, not all of them. V, J and clone size reflect that table, while D and trimming were determined from the DNA. This table has 300,000 to 350,000 clones, roughly 87% appearing once. This receptor was taken from a woman in her twenties or thirties who had recovered from COVID-19. Sequencing input: PBMCs or T cells enriched from blood (not recorded which). The V call is TRBV14, the J call TRBJ2-1, with D perhaps TRBD1 (5 bases). CDR3 DNA sequence: TGTGCCAGCAGCCACAGGGTGAATGAGCAGTTCTTC. Encoded protein: CASSHRVNEQFF.